This passage covers 21 T cell receptor beta chains from one sample sequenced in a study of cytotoxic CD8 clonotypes in ibrutinib-treated CLL. TCRdb's table, derived via immunoSEQ multiplex PCR, lists solely in-frame clones and lacks some. The sample holds over 120,000 clones, 70% to 90% seen once. Source: PBMCs, taken after 36 months of ibrutinib treatment. The receptors derive from a human donor with chronic lymphocytic leukemia.

The chain has TRBV30 and TRBJ1-1; tentative D call: TRBD1 (5 bases). The CDR3 has 15 residues. V lost 1 base to trimming and J lost 0 bases, with 12 bases between them. CDR1 is GTSNPN, CDR2 SVGIG, per germline (reference sequence). CDR3 region: CAWSATVTMNTEAFF. CDR3 bases: TGTGCCTGGAGTGCGACAGTTACAATGAACACTGAAGCTTTCTTT.

The sample holds a few counts of this clone. The CDR3 loop reads CASSRQGYGYTF. The DNA for the CDR3 is TGTGCCAGCAGCCGACAGGGTTATGGCTACACCTTC. The chain combines TRBV6-5 with TRBJ1-2, with 7 bases aligning to TRBD1. V shed 6 bases, J shed 5 bases, and the junction held 3 bases outside the gene matches. CDR3 size: 12 residues. The germline CDR1 and CDR2 sequences are MNHEY and SVGAGI.

The chain combines TRBV15 with TRBJ1-6; no definite D call. Germline V CDR1 and CDR2: LNHNV, YYDKDF (reference sequence). The CDR3 spans 16 residues. The germline V and J ends were trimmed by 0 bases and 6 bases, with 12 bases remaining between them. The CDR3 loop reads CATSRDRSRSNSPLHF. The CDR3 bases are TGTGCCACCAGCAGAGATAGAAGCAGGAGTAATTCACCCCTCCACTTT.

This clone was observed a single time. In DNA form, the CDR3 reads TGTGCCAGCAGCTTGGATTTTTTCGGCTACACCTTC. This encodes CASSLDFFGYTF. The genes are TRBV5-5 and TRBJ1-2; D is uncertain. There are 12 residues in the CDR3. Between the trimmed V and J ends, which lost 0 bases and 8 bases, there was a span of 8 bases. Germline V lookup: CDR1 SGHKS, CDR2 YYEKEE (reference sequence).

V is TRBV7-2 and J is TRBJ2-7; no firm D call. The CDR3 spans 14 residues. V was pared by 0 bases and J by 3 bases, with 9 bases between. Germline assignment: CDR1 SGHTA and CDR2 FQGNSA. CDR3 in amino acids: CASSLASISYEQYF. Here the CDR3 DNA reads TGTGCCAGCAGCTTAGCTAGCATAAGCTACGAGCAGTACTTC.

The chain couples TRBV30 to TRBJ1-5; D ambiguous. The germline V gene has CDR1 GTSNPN and CDR2 SVGIG (reference sequence). The CDR3 totals 13 residues. Trimming cost V 2 bases and J 4 bases, with 9 bases left between them. The CDR3 loop reads CAWSYAGNQPQHF. The CDR3, as DNA: TGTGCCTGGAGTTACGCCGGGAATCAGCCCCAGCATTTT. The whole variable domain, remainder taken from reference TRBV30 and TRBJ1-5, is SQTIHQWPATLVQPVGSPLSLECTVEGTSNPNLYWYRQAAGRGLQLLFYSVGIGQISSEVPQNLSASRPQDRQFILSSKKLLLSDSGFYLCAWSYAGNQPQHFGDGTRLSIL.

The V and J genes are TRBV7-2 and TRBJ1-5; maybe TRBD1 (6 bases). The CDR3 is 13 amino acids. Germline CDR1 and CDR2: SGHTA and FQGNSA. Trimming stripped 3 bases from V and 6 bases from J, with 9 bases between. This CDR3 reads CASSFVGGQPQHF. The DNA of the CDR3 is TGTGCCAGCAGCTTCGTAGGGGGTCAGCCCCAGCATTTT.

V and J are TRBV7-9 and TRBJ2-7; TRBD1 matches 7 bases. V shed 5 bases, J shed 4 bases, and the junction held 14 bases outside the gene matches. Germline V gives CDR1 SEHNR, CDR2 FQNEAQ (reference sequence). The CDR3 runs 16 residues. This chain's CDR3 is CASSQQKSGQSYEQYF. The CDR3 DNA follows: TGTGCCAGCAGCCAACAAAAATCGGGACAGTCTTACGAGCAGTACTTC.

The genes are TRBV27 and TRBJ1-2; 9 bases line up with TRBD1. Germline V CDR1 and CDR2: MNHEY, SMNVEV (reference sequence). With V trimmed by 6 bases and J by 6 bases, 17 bases remained unmatched. CDR3 size: 17 residues. CDR3 loop: CASSNRQGEGPWDGYTF. The CDR3 region has the DNA TGTGCCAGCAGCAATCGACAGGGGGAAGGTCCTTGGGATGGCTACACCTTC.

J is TRBJ2-7 and V is TRBV5-4; a possible D gene is TRBD1 (5 bases). The CDR3 runs 14 residues. Between the trimmed V and J ends, which lost 2 bases and 5 bases, there was a span of 14 bases. The V gene's germline CDR1 is SGHNT and CDR2 YYREEE (reference sequence). The CDR3 reads CASSFPQGDHEQYF. The CDR3 bases are TGTGCCAGCAGCTTCCCCCAGGGTGACCACGAGCAGTACTTC.

The chain is built from TRBV6-5 and TRBJ2-7; D tentatively fits TRBD1 or TRBD2 (5 bases each). Trimming cost V 0 bases and J 5 bases, with 11 bases left between them. The germline V gene encodes CDR1 MNHEY and CDR2 SVGAGI. The CDR3 runs 14 residues. DNA of the CDR3: TGTGCCAGCAGTTACTCGAATCTGGGGGACGAGCAGTACTTC. Translating gives CASSYSNLGDEQYF.

This clone was detected once. The DNA of the CDR3 is TGTGCCTGGACCCTCCTTCCTAGCGGCCCCTACGAGCAGTACTTC. Its translation: CAWTLLPSGPYEQYF. The chain has TRBV30 and TRBJ2-7; 7 bases line up with TRBD2. The CDR3 extends over 15 amino acids. V was clipped by 4 bases and J by 2 bases; unmatched bases: 11. The germline gives CDR1 GTSNPN, CDR2 SVGIG (reference sequence).

The chain is built from TRBV6-1 and TRBJ1-2; 7 nucleotides align to TRBD1. The CDR3 sequence is 11 residues long. V shed 9 bases and J 7 bases; nucleotides not matched to a gene: 5. The germline V gene has CDR1 MNHNS and CDR2 SASEGT. The CDR3 bases are TGTGCCAGTACAGGGGATTCTGGCTACACCTTC. Protein sequence: CASTGDSGYTF.

This clone was seen more than once but under ten times. The chain employs TRBV18 and TRBJ1-4; no reliable D call. The CDR3 is 13 amino acids. CDR1 and CDR2 from the germline V gene are KGHSH and LQKENI. V lost 3 bases, J lost 8 bases, and 10 bases lay in between. CDR3 nucleotide sequence: TGTGCCAGCTCACCGCAAACGGGAGAAAAACTGTTTTTT. This codes for CASSPQTGEKLFF.

A single count supports this clone. The chain has TRBV5-1 and TRBJ2-3; 8 nucleotides line up with TRBD2. With V trimmed by 1 base and J by 0 bases, 4 bases remained unmatched. Germline lookup yields CDR1 SGHRS and CDR2 YFSETQ. This CDR3 contains 16 residues. The CDR3 nucleotides are TGCGCCAGCAGCTTGTCCCGGACTAGCAGCACAGATACGCAGTATTTT. Its protein is CASSLSRTSSTDTQYF.

This clone was detected only a few times. J is TRBJ1-3 and V is TRBV27; 9 positions match TRBD1. The CDR3 totals 15 residues. In germline, CDR1 is MNHEY, CDR2 SMNVEV (reference sequence). V was pared by 5 bases and J by 1 base, with 3 bases of the junction left unmatched. The CDR3 DNA reads TGTGCCAGCAGTCACGGACAGGGGTCTGGAAACACCATATATTTT. This translates into CASSHGQGSGNTIYF.

V gene TRBV25-1 combines with J gene TRBJ1-2, with D maybe TRBD1 (5 bases). The germline gives CDR1 MGHDK, CDR2 SYGVNS. V was pared by 2 bases and J by 2 bases, with 9 bases between. The CDR3 covers 14 residues. CDR3 nucleotide sequence: TGTGCCAGCAGTGAACCCAGGGAAAACTATGGCTACACCTTC. It encodes CASSEPRENYGYTF.

The CDR3 sequence: CASSVTQGLYEQYF. The CDR3, as DNA: TGTGCCAGCAGTGTAACACAGGGGTTGTACGAGCAGTACTTC. The chain joins TRBV2 to TRBJ2-7, with TRBD1 matching 7 bases. Germline V gives CDR1 SNHLY, CDR2 FYNNEI. Trimming cost V 4 bases and J 4 bases; bases outside gene matches: 7. This CDR3 has 14 amino acids. The full variable domain, completed using reference TRBV2 and TRBJ2-7, is EPEVTQTPSHQVTQMGQEVILRCVPISNHLYFYWYRQILGQKVEFLVSFYNNEISEKSEIFDDQFSVERPDGSNFTLKIRSTKLEDSAMYFCASSVTQGLYEQYFGPGTRLTVT.

V gene TRBV7-9 combines with J gene TRBJ1-4, with TRBD1 matching over 11 bases. The CDR3 has 16 residues. Trimming cost V 5 bases and J 8 bases; bases outside gene matches: 10. Germline V CDR1 and CDR2: SEHNR, FQNEAQ (reference sequence). The CDR3 spells CASSDLGQGAGEKLFF. Here the CDR3 DNA reads TGTGCCAGCAGCGACCTTGGACAGGGGGCAGGGGAAAAACTGTTTTTT.

V and J are TRBV4-1 and TRBJ2-7; D call uncertain. The ends were cut back, 7 bases at V and 4 bases at J, with 5 bases in the middle. The CDR3 extends over 10 amino acids. Per the germline V gene, CDR1 is MGHRA and CDR2 is YSYEKL. The CDR3 sequence: CASMRYEQYF. For the CDR3, the DNA is TGCGCCAGCATGAGGTACGAGCAGTACTTC.

As concerns this clone: The junction and the germline gene differ at one end; a read error may be behind it. The rearrangement uses TRBV4-1 and TRBJ2-5, with 14 positions matching TRBD2. This CDR3 contains 13 residues. The germline gives CDR1 MGHRA, CDR2 YSYEKL. CDR3 sequence: CASSQGGLAGVHF. DNA for the CDR3: TGCGCCAGCAGCCAAGGGGGACTAGCGGGGGTGCACTTC.